One and the same sample provided the 9 T cell receptor beta chains below, sequenced in a study of low-dose radiotherapy and immunotherapy resistance in tumors. Primers used for first-strand cDNA, a TRAV- and TRBV-specific set, covered both alpha and beta chains. TCR amplification ran roughly 20 PCR cycles using constant-region and V-primer adapter primers. TCRdb reprocessed the reads with MiXCR, giving one entry per CDR3 protein. The sample lists 100,000 or so distinct CDR3 sequences, about 20% occurring once. Time point given: after trial treatment. Indicated treatment: LDRT plus nivolumab, ipilimumab, low-dose cyclophosphamide and aspirin (RACIN trial). Sequenced here: PBMCs, sampled after low-dose radiotherapy plus immunotherapy. Every receptor here comes from a male donor with prostate cancer.

This clonotype has at least ten counts. The chain recombines TRBV7-8 with TRBJ2-7, with D perhaps matching TRBD1 or TRBD2 (6 bases each). V was trimmed by 2 bases and J by 5 bases, leaving 13 bases between them. The CDR3 totals 14 residues. Germline V gives CDR1 SGHVS, CDR2 FQNEAQ. Here the CDR3 DNA reads TGTGCCAGCAGCTTAATAGGGGGGATCAACGAGCAGTACTTC. This codes for CASSLIGGINEQYF.

V and J are TRBV5-4 and TRBJ2-7, with 10 bases that match TRBD2. Germline V CDR1 and CDR2: SGHNT, YYREEE (reference sequence). V shed 2 bases, J shed 7 bases, and the junction held 6 bases outside the gene matches. The CDR3 spans 14 residues. In DNA form, the CDR3 reads TGTGCCAGCAGCTTTTCGGGACTAGCGAGGGAGCAGTACTTC. It codes for CASSFSGLAREQYF.

This clonotype appeared many times. This chain joins TRBV25-1 and TRBJ2-3, with D tentatively TRBD1 or TRBD2 (5 bases each). The germline V and J ends were trimmed by 3 bases and 6 bases, with 13 bases remaining between them. Germline V CDR1 and CDR2: MGHDK, SYGVNS. The CDR3 contains 14 residues. The CDR3 DNA reads TGTGCCAGCAGTGACGACTGGGGGACGGATACGCAGTATTTT. Amino acid sequence: CASSDDWGTDTQYF.

This clonotype was seen ten or more times. The rearrangement joins TRBV5-1 to TRBJ2-5; no clear D. The V gene's germline CDR1 is SGHRS and CDR2 YFSETQ. This CDR3 is built from 14 residues. Deletions cut 4 bases from V and 3 bases from J, with 13 bases between. The CDR3, as DNA: TGCGCCAGCAGCCAAAACGGCGGAGAAGAGACCCAGTACTTC. Its protein product is CASSQNGGEETQYF.

This clonotype came up many times. The rearrangement uses TRBV3-1 and TRBJ2-7; perhaps TRBD1 as D (6 bases). The length of the CDR3 is 13 residues. V was clipped by 0 bases and J by 11 bases, with 14 bases between them. Per the germline V gene, CDR1 is LGHDT and CDR2 is YNNKEL (reference sequence). In nucleotides, the CDR3 is TGTGCCAGCAGCCAAGATCTCCAACAGGGCAAGTACTTC. It translates to CASSQDLQQGKYF.

This clonotype was detected many times. The chain couples TRBV7-9 to TRBJ2-7; no reliable D call. V lost 2 bases, J lost 5 bases, and 10 bases lay in between. Germline CDR1 is SEHNR and CDR2 is FQNEAQ (reference sequence). CDR3 length: 13 residues. The CDR3 DNA follows: TGTGCCAGCAGCTTACGGCCCCCTCACGAGCAGTACTTC. As protein: CASSLRPPHEQYF.

There are a few counts of this clonotype. The rearrangement links TRBV6-1 to TRBJ1-5, with TRBD1 identical over 8 bases. This CDR3 contains 14 residues. V gave up 3 bases and J gave up 6 bases; unmatched junction bases: 4. CDR1 MNHNS and CDR2 SASEGT come from the germline V gene. CDR3 residues: CASSDRGQGQPQHF. CDR3 DNA: TGTGCCAGCAGTGACAGGGGGCAGGGTCAGCCCCAGCATTTT.

As for this clonotype: A far larger clone differs by one base, so this is likely a read error. The chain links TRBV7-9 to TRBJ2-1, with D possibly being TRBD2 (5 bases). The CDR3 covers 13 residues. CDR1 SEHNR and CDR2 FQNEAQ come from the germline V gene (reference sequence). V was shortened by 5 bases and J by 13 bases, with 18 bases between the two germline ends. The CDR3 region has the DNA TGTGCCAGCAGCCCGCGGGCAGAAGAGACCCAGTTCTTC. Protein sequence: CASSPRAEETQFF.

V is TRBV29-1 and J is TRBJ2-7; the match to TRBD1 covers 9 bases. The trim removed 7 bases at V and 3 bases at J, leaving 4 bases unmatched. The CDR3 has 12 amino acids. Germline V gives CDR1 SQVTM, CDR2 ANQGSEA. The CDR3 nucleotides read TGCAGCGGAGGACAGGGGATCTACGAGCAGTACTTC. Translation gives CSGGQGIYEQYF.